This T cell receptor (beta chain) was captured by sequencing in a study of ipilimumab plus nivolumab after autologous stem cell transplantation. Study results and limitations: Per the authors, repertoire, Treg and microbiota data justify further study.

Here immunoSEQ multiplex PCR was the method, and the copy in TCRdb shows in-frame clones only, minus some. The sample has about 1,700 clones, 81% seen once. About this clone itself: Antigen unknown.

Dosing: nivolumab 3 mg/kg IV, weeks 1, 4, 7, 10, then every two weeks to week 26. The germline V and J ends were trimmed by 1 base and 0 bases, with 13 bases remaining between them. The V gene's germline CDR1 is LGHNA and CDR2 YSLEER. The CDR3 runs to 17 residues. The origin of this receptor is a female donor with multiple myeloma. Sequencing was performed on PBMCs, taken in a trial of ipilimumab plus nivolumab as post-transplant consolidation. The chain couples TRBV4-3 to TRBJ1-3; D is unclear. The DNA of the CDR3 is TGCGCCAGCAGCCAAGTCCCCGTCGGTTACTCTGGAAACACCATATATTTT. Translated: CASSQVPVGYSGNTIYF.